Listed below are T cell receptor beta chains from one sample, sequenced in a study of blood T cell repertoires in COVID-19. This table comes from immunoSEQ multiplex PCR, and its TCRdb copy is limited to in-frame clones, with some not included. Here the sample spans roughly 98,000 clones, around four fifths being singletons. The sequencing sample was made of peripheral blood. The receptors stem from a woman in her 70s with active or convalescent COVID-19. Each CDR3 is given without its conserved first and last residue.

V gene: TRBV15
CDR3 length: 11
CDR3 protein: ATSRESNQPQH

V gene: TRBV7-2
CDR3 length: 13
CDR3 protein: ASSTRVSGTDTQY

V gene: TRBV7-2
CDR3 length: 12
CDR3 protein: ATMTGGMNTEAF

V gene: TRBV7-9
CDR3 length: 14
CDR3 protein: ASSFNGVNRGSGYT

V gene: TRBV7-2
CDR3 length: 14
CDR3 protein: ASSPSSGGGQETQY

V gene: TRBV5-4
CDR3 length: 14
CDR3 protein: ASSPEPGDSTDTQY

V gene: TRBV3-1/TRBV3-2
CDR3 length: 19
CDR3 protein: ASSQERRLSRVWTGRYEQY

V gene: TRBV7-2
CDR3 length: 14
CDR3 protein: ASSLSAGGYGTEAF

V gene: TRBV28
CDR3 length: 11
CDR3 protein: ASNGRGTQPQH

V gene: TRBV6-5
CDR3 length: 11
CDR3 protein: ASSQGERGEQY

V gene: TRBV3-1/TRBV3-2
CDR3 length: 13
CDR3 protein: ASSQTRAGANVLT

V gene: TRBV3-1/TRBV3-2
CDR3 length: 14
CDR3 protein: ASSQPRGPNTGELF

V gene: TRBV4-1
CDR3 length: 17
CDR3 protein: ASSQGSPPSTDLNTEAF

V gene: TRBV7-9
CDR3 length: 12
CDR3 protein: ASSPTSGGYEQY

V gene: TRBV4-1
CDR3 length: 12
CDR3 protein: ASSQADRNTEAF

V gene: TRBV6-2/TRBV6-3
CDR3 length: 10
CDR3 protein: ASSQAYNEQF

V gene: TRBV4-3
CDR3 length: 13
CDR3 protein: ASSQGTGMGEKLF

V gene: TRBV19
CDR3 length: 13
CDR3 protein: ASTGAGGAQETQY

V gene: TRBV5-1
CDR3 length: 13
CDR3 protein: ASSLGGGGSREQY

V gene: TRBV7-2
CDR3 length: 13
CDR3 protein: ASNSGQGLTGELF

V gene: TRBV7-2
CDR3 length: 11
CDR3 protein: ASSFAGDSPLH

V gene: TRBV11-2
CDR3 length: 14
CDR3 protein: ASSPRSAGVTGELF

V gene: TRBV4-1
CDR3 length: 15
CDR3 protein: ASSQVGREGRGEKLF

V gene: TRBV6-6
CDR3 length: 8
CDR3 protein: ATQRTEAF

V gene: TRBV13
CDR3 length: 13
CDR3 protein: ASSSERGASYGYT

V gene: TRBV6-5
CDR3 length: 9
CDR3 protein: ASSRYDRAY

V gene: TRBV5-1
CDR3 length: 12
CDR3 protein: ASSPTGTVYEQY

V gene: TRBV3-1/TRBV3-2
CDR3 length: 13
CDR3 protein: ASSQGQGRRTEAF

V gene: TRBV5-1
CDR3 length: 12
CDR3 protein: ASGELGGQTEAF

V gene: TRBV29-1
CDR3 length: 10
CDR3 protein: SVGPSTDTQY

V gene: TRBV2
CDR3 length: 13
CDR3 protein: ASSAGRGRGETQY

V gene: TRBV5-1
CDR3 length: 12
CDR3 protein: ASSPEGGEAEQF

V gene: TRBV5-1
CDR3 length: 11
CDR3 protein: ASSLDSKYEQY

V gene: TRBV6-5
CDR3 length: 12
CDR3 protein: ASSRTRGYNEQF

V gene: TRBV5-1
CDR3 length: 10
CDR3 protein: ASSQQTDTQY

V gene: TRBV5-1
CDR3 length: 12
CDR3 protein: ASSLGDSGNTIY

V gene: TRBV27
CDR3 length: 11
CDR3 protein: ASSWTGRQPQH

V gene: TRBV6-5
CDR3 length: 13
CDR3 protein: ASRKTGGAGYGYT

V gene: TRBV6-5
CDR3 length: 12
CDR3 protein: ASGTGTMNTEAF

V gene: TRBV5-1
CDR3 length: 14
CDR3 protein: ASSLGGQGSLSEQF

V gene: TRBV9
CDR3 length: 14
CDR3 protein: ASSPPGLSSYNEQF

V gene: TRBV19
CDR3 length: 11
CDR3 protein: ASSIEFEDEQF

V gene: TRBV6-4
CDR3 length: 15
CDR3 protein: ASSDKLTTDSGNTIY

V gene: TRBV6-2/TRBV6-3
CDR3 length: 12
CDR3 protein: ASSGTGGRYEQY